The 10 T cell receptor beta chains below all came from one sample that was sequenced in a study of T cell responses to AZD1222 COVID-19 vaccine. Sequencing used immunoSEQ multiplex PCR; TCRdb keeps in-frame clones, though not all of them. The table records under 200,000 clones, approximately 95% of them present only once. The sample here was peripheral blood, taken on day 0 of AZD1222 vaccination. Source of these receptors: an adult in good health.

The J gene is TRBJ2-1, the V gene TRBV20-1; the D gene is possibly TRBD2 (8 bases). Germline V gene sequence: CDR1 DFQATT, CDR2 SNEGSKA (reference sequence). Trimming pared 3 bases from V and 5 bases from J, leaving 20 bases between. The CDR3 runs 16 residues. The CDR3 sequence: CSASPFGRGLNNEQFF. In DNA form, the CDR3 reads TGCAGTGCTAGTCCGTTCGGGAGGGGGCTAAACAATGAGCAGTTCTTC.

This chain connects TRBV15 to TRBJ2-3; D call uncertain. V lost 1 base and J lost 6, with 8 bases in between. CDR3 length: 13 amino acids. CDR1 is LNHNV, CDR2 YYDKDF, per germline (reference sequence). In DNA form, the CDR3 reads TGTGCCACCAGCAGAGGGCGAGTGGATACGCAGTATTTT. Amino acids: CATSRGRVDTQYF.

This clone was detected once. V usage is TRBV5-6 and J usage is TRBJ2-5, with D possibly TRBD2 on 6 matching bases. V lost 0 bases, J lost 2 bases, and 8 bases lay in between. The V gene's germline CDR1 is SGHDT and CDR2 YYEEEE. This CDR3 has 14 amino acids. The CDR3 region is CASSLAGEQETQYF. The DNA of the CDR3 is TGTGCCAGCAGCTTGGCGGGGGAACAAGAGACCCAGTACTTC.

J is TRBJ1-5 and V is TRBV6-5; D is undetermined. Trimming pared 1 base from V and 6 bases from J, leaving 10 bases between. Germline V gives CDR1 MNHEY, CDR2 SVGAGI. CDR3 length: 14 residues. The CDR3: CASSYFVWGQPQHF. In DNA, the CDR3 is TGTGCCAGCAGTTACTTCGTGTGGGGTCAGCCCCAGCATTTT.

The V call is TRBV6-4, the J call TRBJ1-1; D might be TRBD1 (5 bases). Trimming removed 8 bases from V and 0 bases from J, with 10 bases in between. This CDR3 region has 13 residues. Germline V gives CDR1 MRHNA, CDR2 SNTAGT. CDR3 nucleotides: TGTGCCAGCCGCGGGGGGATGAACACTGAAGCTTTCTTT. Protein sequence: CASRGGMNTEAFF.

This chain uses TRBV14 with TRBJ1-2; TRBD1 matches 7 bases. Germline lookup yields CDR1 SGHDN and CDR2 FVKESK. With 4 bases clipped from V and 8 bases from J, the junction kept 4 bases outside the gene matches. The CDR3 extends over 12 amino acids. In nucleotides, the CDR3 is TGTGCCAGCAGCCTGGGACAGTGGGGCTACACCTTC. This sequence encodes CASSLGQWGYTF. The variable domain in full, completed from reference TRBV14 and TRBJ1-2, reads EAGVTQFPSHSVIEKGQTVTLRCDPISGHDNLYWYRRVMGKEIKFLLHFVKESKQDESGMPNNRFLAERTGGTYSTLKVQPAELEDSGVYFCASSLGQWGYTFGSGTRLTVV.

This sequence joins TRBV5-1 and TRBJ1-1; tentatively, D is TRBD1 (6 bases). Germline V gene sequence: CDR1 SGHRS, CDR2 YFSETQ. V was cut by 7 bases and J by 5 bases, with 15 bases left in between. This CDR3 contains 13 residues. The CDR3 sequence: CASQAGRGTEAFF. CDR3 DNA: TGCGCCAGCCAGGCGGGCAGGGGAACTGAAGCTTTCTTT.

The V gene is TRBV5-1, the J gene TRBJ1-2; 10 nucleotides agree with TRBD1. This CDR3 is built from 15 residues. Germline-derived CDR1 and CDR2 are SGHRS and YFSETQ. The trim removed 4 bases at V and 0 bases at J, leaving 3 bases unmatched. The DNA of the CDR3 is TGCGCCAGCAGCCGGGACAGGGGAGCTAACTATGGCTACACCTTC. This codes for CASSRDRGANYGYTF.

V usage is TRBV27 and J usage is TRBJ1-6; 10 positions match TRBD1. This CDR3 is 14 amino acids long. Trimming removed 7 bases from V and 10 bases from J; junction bases left unmatched: 7. CDR1 and CDR2 from the germline V gene are MNHEY and SMNVEV (reference sequence). In nucleotides, the CDR3 is TGTGCCAGCACTCTGACAGGGGGCATGTCACCCCTCCACTTT. Amino acid sequence: CASTLTGGMSPLHF.

This chain links TRBV27 with TRBJ1-4; TRBD1 might be the D (6 bases). The germline V and J ends were trimmed by 3 bases and 8 bases, with 16 bases remaining between them. The CDR3 has 15 residues. Per germline, CDR1 MNHEY and CDR2 SMNVEV (reference sequence). The CDR3 bases are TGTGCCAGCAGTTTTACAACTGCAGGGGTCGAAAAACTGTTTTTT. This encodes CASSFTTAGVEKLFF.